This TCR beta chain was observed in a study of shared clonotypes between healthy human individuals. Points from the study as a whole: Only blood was sampled, and tissue TCR repertoires likely differ from blood ones.

All participating donors were Caucasian adults from Nashville, Tennessee. With regard to this clone: What it binds is unknown.

CDR1 is KGHSH and CDR2 is LQKENI in the germline V gene. The CDR3 contains 14 residues. The junction had 8 bases not matched to a gene; V was cut back by 8 bases and J by 3 bases. Genomic DNA of every subset was divided equally among multiple immunoSEQ plates. This table comes from immunoSEQ multiplex PCR, and its TCRdb copy is limited to in-frame clones, with some not included. There are around 1.4 million clones in the sample; around 98.5% occur only once, and 0.36% lies in the top ten. The sequence was obtained from a man between 25 and 39 years old in good health. Material: naive CD4+ T cells sorted from blood. Subset specified: CD45RA+ positively selected. The chain joins TRBV18 to TRBJ2-5, with 8 bases identical to TRBD2. In DNA, the CDR3 is TGTGCCAGCGCGGGACTAGTAAACAAAGAGACCCAGTACTTC. It is translated as CASAGLVNKETQYF.